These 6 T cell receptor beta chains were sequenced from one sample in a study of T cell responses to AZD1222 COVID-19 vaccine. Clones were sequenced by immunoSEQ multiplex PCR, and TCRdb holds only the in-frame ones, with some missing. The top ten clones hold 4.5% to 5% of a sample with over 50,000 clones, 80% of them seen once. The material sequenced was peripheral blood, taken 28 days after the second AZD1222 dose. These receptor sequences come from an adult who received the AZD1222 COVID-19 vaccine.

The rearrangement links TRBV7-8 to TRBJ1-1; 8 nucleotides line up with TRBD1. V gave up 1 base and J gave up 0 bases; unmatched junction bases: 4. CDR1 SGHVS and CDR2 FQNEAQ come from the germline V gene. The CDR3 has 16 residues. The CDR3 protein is CASSLGPTGVNTEAFF. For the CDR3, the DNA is TGTGCCAGCAGCTTAGGGCCGACAGGGGTGAACACTGAAGCTTTCTTT.

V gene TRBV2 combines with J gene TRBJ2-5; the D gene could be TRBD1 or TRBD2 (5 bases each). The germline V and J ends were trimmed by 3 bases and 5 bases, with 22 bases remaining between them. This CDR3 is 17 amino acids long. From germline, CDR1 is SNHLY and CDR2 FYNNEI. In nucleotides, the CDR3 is TGTGCCAGCAGTGACCGGGACCTAACGATGAAGTGGGAGACCCAGTACTTC. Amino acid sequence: CASSDRDLTMKWETQYF.

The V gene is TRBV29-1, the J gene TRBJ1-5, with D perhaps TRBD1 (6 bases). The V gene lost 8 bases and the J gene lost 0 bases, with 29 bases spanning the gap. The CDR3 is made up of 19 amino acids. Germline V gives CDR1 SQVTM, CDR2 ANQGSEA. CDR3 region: CSRTRPPLNRVYSNQPQHF. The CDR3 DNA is TGCAGCCGGACCCGACCCCCACTAAACAGGGTTTATAGCAATCAGCCCCAGCATTTT.

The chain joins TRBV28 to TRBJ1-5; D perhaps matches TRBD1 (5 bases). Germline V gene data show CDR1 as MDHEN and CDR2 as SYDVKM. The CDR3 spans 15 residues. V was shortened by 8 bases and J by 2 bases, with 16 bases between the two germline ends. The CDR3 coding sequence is TGTGCCAGCGGAGGCGGGGGGAGCGGCAATCAGCCCCAGCATTTT. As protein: CASGGGGSGNQPQHF.

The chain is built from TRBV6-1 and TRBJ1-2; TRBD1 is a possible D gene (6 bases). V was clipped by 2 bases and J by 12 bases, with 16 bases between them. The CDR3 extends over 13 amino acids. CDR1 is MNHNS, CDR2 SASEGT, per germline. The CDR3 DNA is TGTGCCAGCAGTGAACGGCAGGGGAGGTGGCACACCTTC. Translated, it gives CASSERQGRWHTF.

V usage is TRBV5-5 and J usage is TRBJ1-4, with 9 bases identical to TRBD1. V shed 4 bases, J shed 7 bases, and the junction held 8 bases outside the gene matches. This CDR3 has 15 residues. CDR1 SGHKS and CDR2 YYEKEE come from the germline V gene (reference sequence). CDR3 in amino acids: CASSGIPGQGEKLFF. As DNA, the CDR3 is TGTGCCAGCAGCGGAATACCGGGACAGGGTGAAAAACTGTTTTTT.